Detailed here is one TCR beta chain. Libraries were prepared by immunoSEQ multiplex PCR; TCRdb keeps only in-frame clonotypes and omits some of them. The table shows some 100,000 clones, with 88% occurring only once. The ends were cut back, 0 bases at V and 4 bases at J, with 5 bases in the middle. There are 13 residues in the CDR3. CDR1 SGHKS and CDR2 YYEKEE come from the germline V gene (reference sequence). This sample was taken from a study of blood T cell repertoires in COVID-19. At the level of the study: Sites across the United States, Italy and Spain contributed samples from acute and convalescent COVID-19. T cells, B-cell-depleted T cells, or PBMCs supplied cDNA or gDNA.

Sequenced: peripheral blood. The chain recombines TRBV5-5 with TRBJ1-5; D is unresolved. The receptor was derived from a human donor in a cohort sampled during active COVID-19. The CDR3 region is CASSLAPNQPQHF. The CDR3 DNA follows: TGTGCCAGCAGCTTGGCTCCTAATCAGCCCCAGCATTTT.